This T cell receptor beta chain was found in a study of T cell responses to AZD1222 COVID-19 vaccine. Study results and caveats: Most donors were white British and more were female, and clonal diversity was possibly underestimated. Nearly half of spike-specific TCRs reportedly go after variant regions that carry no mutations. Spike was spanned by vaccine-associated CD4 TCRs, which were dominant at 160-218 and 743-854.

Produced via immunoSEQ multiplex PCR; TCRdb's table is partial and in-frame only. The sample shows tens of thousands of clones, around 90% of them seen only once. V was clipped by 3 bases and J by 0 bases; unmatched bases: 8. CDR3 length equals 17 residues. CDR1 and CDR2 (germline): SEHNR, FQNEAQ (reference sequence). About this clone itself: Its antigen remains unknown.

The chain joins TRBV7-9 to TRBJ1-5; 7 bases align to TRBD1. Sample: peripheral blood, taken on day 0 of AZD1222 vaccination. The receptor was isolated from an adult in good health. The CDR3 coding sequence is TGTGCCAGCAGCTTTTGGAGGGGGCCTGATAGCAATCAGCCCCAGCATTTT. Translated, it gives CASSFWRGPDSNQPQHF. Full variable domain (outside the CDR3, taken from reference TRBV7-9 and TRBJ1-5): DTGVSQNPRHKITKRGQNVTFRCDPISEHNRLYWYRQTLGQGPEFLTYFQNEAQLEKSRLLSDRFSAERPKGSFSTLEIQRTEQGDSAMYLCASSFWRGPDSNQPQHFGDGTRLSIL.